This T cell receptor (beta chain) appears in the sequencing data of a study of T cell responses to AZD1222 COVID-19 vaccine. A remark on this clone: Its specificity is not known.

Assay: immunoSEQ multiplex PCR; the TCRdb copy retains only in-frame clones and omits some. The sample yields 150,000 or so clones, roughly nine tenths seen once. Points from the study as a whole: Clonal diversity may have been underestimated in mostly white British donors. Close to half of spike-specific TCRs reportedly recognize unmutated variant regions.

V gave up 0 bases and J gave up 4 bases; unmatched junction bases: 14. The germline V gene has CDR1 SGHNT and CDR2 YYREEE (reference sequence). The CDR3 has 18 residues. The chain uses TRBV5-4 and TRBJ2-7; 9 positions match TRBD2. The sequencing used peripheral blood, collected on day 0 of AZD1222 vaccination. This sequence was found in an adult in good health. The CDR3 protein is CASSLEGRAGGPGYEQYF. In nucleotides, the CDR3 is TGTGCCAGCAGCTTGGAGGGTCGCGCGGGAGGGCCTGGTTACGAGCAGTACTTC.